The rows below give T cell receptor beta chains drawn from one sample of a study of T cells in Graves' hyperthyroidism and ophthalmopathy. TCRdb reanalysed the multiplex PCR reads using MiXCR and keeps one entry per CDR3 protein. The sample carries about 370,000 distinct CDR3 sequences, 12% to 15% recorded once. The sequencing sample was made of blood. These receptors all stem from a woman aged 55-75 years with Graves' ophthalmopathy. Each CDR3 is given with its conserved first and last residue. D genes are given only for firm matches. The listing skips clone size in some rows; elsewhere it reads once, few, many or a size class.

TRBJ1-1,NA,many,TRBV2,CASSEARENEAFF,TGTGCCAGCAGTGAAGCGCGGGAAAATGAAGCTTTCTTT
TRBJ1-2,NA,few,TRBV24-1,CATSDSGVNYGYTF,TGTGCCACCAGTGATTCGGGGGTTAACTATGGCTACACCTTC
TRBJ1-2,NA,NA,TRBV6-1,CASSGRGEAGYTF,TGTGCCAGCAGTGGCCGGGGGGAGGCGGGCTACACCTTC
TRBJ2-1,NA,many,TRBV27,CASSPMGGRYNEQFF,TGTGCCAGCAGTCCCATGGGGGGACGGTACAATGAGCAGTTCTTC
TRBJ2-7,TRBD2,few,TRBV25-1,CASSVRVGTSSEQYF,TGTGCCAGCAGTGTGAGAGTCGGGACTAGTAGCGAGCAGTACTTC
TRBJ2-1,NA,medium-sized,TRBV7-2,CASSLGGGGPSSYNEQFF,TGTGCCAGCAGCTTAGGGGGGGGGGGCCCAAGCTCCTACAATGAGCAGTTCTTC
TRBJ2-1,NA,many,TRBV20-1,CSASWVNEQFF,TGCAGTGCTAGCTGGGTCAATGAGCAGTTCTTC
TRBJ2-5,TRBD1,few,TRBV20-1,CSARVVGGIETQYF,TGCAGTGCTAGAGTTGTAGGGGGCATAGAGACCCAGTACTTC
TRBJ1-4,TRBD1,NA,TRBV3-1,CASSQGQGLPSGLFF,TGTGCCAGCAGCCAGGGACAGGGGCTGCCGTCAGGACTGTTTTTT
TRBJ2-5,NA,many,TRBV20-1,CSLPRRGNQETQYF,TGCAGTCTCCCCCGACGGGGAAACCAAGAGACCCAGTACTTC
TRBJ1-4,NA,NA,TRBV6-5,CASSYSGPTNEKLFF,TGTGCCAGCAGTTACTCAGGTCCAACTAATGAAAAACTGTTTTTT
TRBJ1-2,TRBD1,NA,TRBV6-4,CASSDRIGTGDYTF,TGTGCCAGCAGTGACCGGATTGGGACAGGGGACTACACCTTC
TRBJ2-7,TRBD1,NA,TRBV4-1,CASSQSFLRDRPREQYF,TGCGCCAGCAGCCAGTCGTTTCTTCGGGACAGACCTCGTGAGCAGTACTTC
TRBJ2-2,NA,NA,TRBV7-6,CASSLARSSNTGELFF,TGTGCCAGCAGCTTAGCCAGGTCGTCGAACACCGGGGAGCTGTTTTTT
TRBJ2-2,TRBD1,few,TRBV7-2,CASSSRGQGNTGELFF,TGTGCCAGCAGCTCACGGGGACAGGGAAACACCGGGGAGCTGTTTTTT
TRBJ1-6,NA,many,TRBV2,CASKRGGSPLHF,TGTGCCAGCAAAAGGGGAGGGTCACCCCTCCACTTT
TRBJ2-3,TRBD2,NA,TRBV7-9,CASSPGGPSYRTDTQYF,TGTGCCAGCAGCCCGGGAGGGCCTTCCTATCGCACAGATACGCAGTATTTT
TRBJ2-1,NA,many,TRBV29-1,CSVDFVGVNEQFF,TGCAGCGTTGATTTCGTTGGGGTAAATGAGCAGTTCTTC
TRBJ1-1,NA,many,TRBV6-1,CASSEGFGGLGEAFF,TGTGCCAGCAGTGAGGGGTTCGGGGGGCTGGGTGAAGCTTTCTTT
TRBJ2-3,TRBD1,few,TRBV10-1,CASSETGEYTQYF,TGCGCCAGCAGTGAGACAGGGGAGTATACGCAGTATTTT
TRBJ2-7,NA,many,TRBV20-1,CSARLAGKTYEQYF,TGCAGTGCTAGACTGGCAGGGAAAACCTACGAGCAGTACTTC
TRBJ1-1,NA,many,TRBV18,CASSPRGGRRNTEAFF,TGTGCCAGCTCACCACGAGGGGGGCGCAGGAACACTGAAGCTTTCTTT
TRBJ2-5,TRBD2,NA,TRBV3-1,CASSQEGLAGGRETQYF,TGTGCCAGCAGCCAAGAGGGACTAGCGGGAGGTCGAGAGACCCAGTACTTC
TRBJ2-7,TRBD2,few,TRBV5-1,CASSLALAGYEQYF,TGCGCCAGCAGCTTGGCTCTAGCGGGCTACGAGCAGTACTTC
TRBJ2-1,TRBD2,NA,TRBV14,CASSQAPGLAGSPSYNEQFF,TGTGCCAGCAGCCAAGCGCCGGGACTAGCGGGATCCCCCTCCTACAATGAGCAGTTCTTC
TRBJ2-7,TRBD2,many,TRBV5-1,CASSLASRTSRSYEQYF,TGCGCCAGCAGCTTGGCATCACGGACTAGCAGGTCCTACGAGCAGTACTTC
TRBJ2-5,NA,NA,TRBV15,CATSRTPGHDLSTQYF,TGTGCCACCAGCAGAACCCCGGGACACGATCTTTCGACCCAGTACTTC
TRBJ2-7,NA,many,TRBV10-2,CASSESMGETYYEQYF,TGCGCCAGCAGTGAGTCTATGGGGGAGACATACTACGAGCAGTACTTC
TRBJ2-6,NA,NA,TRBV29-1,CSVNRAGANVLTF,TGCAGCGTGAACAGGGCTGGGGCCAACGTCCTGACTTTC
TRBJ2-1,NA,many,TRBV12-3/TRBV12-4,CASTLAGGGQSNEQFF,TGTGCCAGCACTCTTGCAGGAGGCGGACAGAGCAATGAGCAGTTCTTC
TRBJ2-3,NA,NA,TRBV29-1,CSVLGTNRGTDTQYF,TGCAGCGTGCTTGGGACCAACCGCGGCACAGATACGCAGTATTTT
TRBJ1-3,NA,NA,TRBV19,CASSTVMSSGNTIYF,TGTGCCAGTAGTACTGTTATGAGCTCTGGAAACACCATATATTTT
TRBJ2-5,TRBD1,few,TRBV30,CAWSGKGQVKQETQYF,TGTGCCTGGAGTGGGAAGGGACAGGTGAAACAAGAGACCCAGTACTTC
TRBJ1-1,NA,once,TRBV6-1,CASSAQAGGGETEVFF,TGTGCCAGCAGTGCGCAGGCCGGGGGGGGGGAAACTGAAGTTTTCTTT
TRBJ2-7,TRBD1,once,TRBV14,CASSHRTGGVYEQYF,TGTGCCAGCAGCCACAGGACAGGGGGTGTCTACGAGCAGTACTTC
TRBJ2-7,TRBD2,NA,TRBV29-1,CSVVAGGPYEQYF,TGCAGCGTCGTAGCGGGAGGGCCTTACGAGCAGTACTTC
TRBJ2-3,NA,many,TRBV11-2,CASSSRTPDTQYF,TGTGCCAGCAGCTCAAGGACCCCAGATACGCAGTATTTT
TRBJ2-1,TRBD2,many,TRBV3-1,CASSQRDYSYNEQFF,TGTGCCAGCAGCCAAAGGGACTACTCCTACAATGAGCAGTTCTTC
TRBJ2-2,TRBD2,NA,TRBV27,CASSFSGSAGELFF,TGTGCCAGCAGTTTTAGCGGGAGCGCCGGGGAGCTGTTTTTT
TRBJ2-7,NA,many,TRBV28,CASGAAGIRYEQYF,TGTGCCAGCGGAGCGGCGGGAATTAGGTACGAGCAGTACTTC
TRBJ2-6,NA,few,TRBV6-1,CASKGSGANVLTF,TGTGCCAGCAAGGGCTCTGGGGCCAACGTCCTGACTTTC
TRBJ2-2,TRBD1,many,TRBV12-3/TRBV12-4,CASSPPGQLTGELFF,TGTGCCAGCAGTCCTCCGGGACAGCTCACCGGGGAGCTGTTTTTT
TRBJ2-2,TRBD2,few,TRBV3-1,CASSQVAGENTGELFF,TGTGCCAGCAGCCAAGTGGCGGGAGAGAACACCGGGGAGCTGTTTTTT
TRBJ1-4,NA,many,TRBV3-1,CASSRLDKNEKLFF,TGTGCCAGCAGCCGACTAGACAAAAATGAAAAACTGTTTTTT
TRBJ1-1,NA,many,TRBV28,CATRSGANTEAFF,TGTGCCACTCGCTCAGGGGCGAACACTGAAGCTTTCTTT
TRBJ2-3,NA,many,TRBV29-1,CSVMGGYLDTQYF,TGCAGCGTGATGGGTGGCTACCTAGATACGCAGTATTTT
TRBJ2-5,TRBD1,many,TRBV7-2,CASSPVLPGQVLETQYF,TGTGCCAGCAGCCCAGTACTTCCGGGACAGGTCCTAGAGACCCAGTACTTC
TRBJ2-1,TRBD2,NA,TRBV24-1,CATSDAGTSGIREQFF,TGTGCCACCAGTGATGCTGGGACTAGCGGCATTCGGGAGCAGTTCTTC
TRBJ2-1,TRBD2,many,TRBV7-9,CASSLERGTSASVEQFF,TGTGCCAGCAGCTTAGAAAGGGGAACTAGCGCCTCGGTTGAGCAGTTCTTC
TRBJ2-3,NA,few,TRBV5-5,CASSAELGGAGADTQYF,TGTGCCAGCAGCGCCGAACTTGGCGGAGCTGGAGCAGATACGCAGTATTTT
TRBJ2-7,TRBD1,few,TRBV19,CASSPPGQGGNEQYF,TGTGCCAGTAGTCCTCCCGGACAGGGGGGCAACGAGCAGTACTTC
TRBJ2-1,NA,many,TRBV5-1,CASSPSGQRSLGGNEQFF,TGCGCCAGCAGCCCCTCGGGCCAGCGGAGCCTGGGGGGCAATGAGCAGTTCTTC